These 21 T cell receptor beta chains were all obtained from the same sample, sequenced in a study of blood T cell repertoires in COVID-19. TCRdb's copy holds only in-frame clones and misses some; the assay was immunoSEQ multiplex PCR. The sample yields 180,000 or so clones, about nine tenths seen once. The sequenced sample consisted of peripheral blood. The source of these receptors is a man between 18 and 35 years old with active or convalescent COVID-19.

A note on this clone: Within the sample, other DNA sequences also encode this same CDR3. The gene calls are TRBV5-1 and TRBJ2-3, with no clear D. Trimming removed 0 bases at V and 0 bases at J, with 5 bases between. The CDR3 totals 14 residues. The germline V gene encodes CDR1 SGHRS and CDR2 YFSETQ. CDR3 in DNA: TGCGCCAGCAGCTTGGGGCAAAGCACAGATACGCAGTATTTT. It codes for CASSLGQSTDTQYF.

The rearrangement links TRBV6-5 to TRBJ1-5; D uncertain. CDR1 is MNHEY, CDR2 SVGAGI, per germline. The V end lost 2 bases, the J end lost 3 bases, and 5 bases lay between the germline ends. The CDR3 is 13 amino acids. CDR3 amino acids: CASSYRDNQPQHF. The CDR3 bases are TGTGCCAGCAGTTACCGGGACAATCAGCCCCAGCATTTT.

The V call is TRBV5-4, the J call TRBJ1-2, with 7 bases aligning to TRBD1. V was clipped by 2 bases and J by 0 bases; unmatched bases: 7. CDR1 is SGHNT and CDR2 is YYREEE in the germline V gene (reference sequence). This CDR3 has 16 amino acids. The CDR3 region is CASSLNRGGANYGYTF. The CDR3 nucleotides read TGTGCCAGCAGCTTAAACAGGGGAGGAGCTAACTATGGCTACACCTTC.

This clone has just one count. J is TRBJ1-1 and V is TRBV18; D gene ambiguous. Deletions cut 8 bases from V and 5 bases from J, with 18 bases between. Germline CDR1 KGHSH, CDR2 LQKENI. The CDR3 runs to 14 residues. CDR3 sequence reads: CASPPPTAGTEAFF. DNA for the CDR3: TGTGCCAGCCCTCCGCCGACCGCCGGGACTGAAGCTTTCTTT.

The chain employs TRBV18 and TRBJ1-3; perhaps TRBD1 as D (6 bases). Trimming cost V 4 bases and J 3 bases, with 19 bases left between them. The CDR3 contains 17 residues. Germline V lookup: CDR1 KGHSH, CDR2 LQKENI. The DNA for the CDR3 is TGTGCCAGCTCACTAGACGCCGGGACACTGAATGGAAACACCATATATTTT. Translated: CASSLDAGTLNGNTIYF.

The chain links TRBV18 to TRBJ2-5, with 7 bases lining up with TRBD2. Unmatched junction bases numbered 6, after V lost 3 bases and J lost 2 bases. The CDR3 totals 15 residues. Per the germline V gene, CDR1 is KGHSH and CDR2 is LQKENI. CDR3 DNA sequence: TGTGCCAGCTCACCTTTGACTAGCCCTCAAGAGACCCAGTACTTC. Translated, it gives CASSPLTSPQETQYF.

This sequence joins TRBV2 and TRBJ2-5, with 7 bases that match TRBD1. Germline V gene sequence: CDR1 SNHLY, CDR2 FYNNEI. This CDR3 spans 13 amino acids. The trim removed 6 bases at V and 0 bases at J, leaving 1 base unmatched. CDR3 coding DNA: TGTGCCAGCAGGGACAGGCACCAAGAGACCCAGTACTTC. The encoded protein is CASRDRHQETQYF.

The CDR3 bases are TGTGCCAGCAGCTTAGATCCCAGCGACTATGAGCAGTTCTTC. This sequence encodes CASSLDPSDYEQFF. V usage is TRBV11-2 and J usage is TRBJ2-1; D gene uncertain. The germline V gene has CDR1 SGHAT and CDR2 FQNNGV. Between the trimmed V and J ends, which lost 0 bases and 8 bases, there was a span of 11 bases. This CDR3 region has 14 residues.

The chain combines TRBV11-2 with TRBJ1-1; a possible D gene is TRBD1 (6 bases). The CDR3 runs to 15 residues. CDR1 is SGHAT, CDR2 FQNNGV, per germline. V was clipped by 4 bases and J by 1 base, with 13 bases between them. Here the CDR3 DNA reads TGTGCCAGCAGCTCATGGACAGATGGGAACACTGAAGCTTTCTTT. Its translation: CASSSWTDGNTEAFF.

This chain links TRBV29-1 with TRBJ2-1, with 7 nucleotides matching TRBD2. J lost 1 base, V lost 5 bases, and 5 bases had no gene match. The CDR3 has 14 residues. Germline CDR1 and CDR2: SQVTM and ANQGSEA. CDR3 DNA: TGCAGCGTTCGGGGGGAGAGGTCCTACAATGAGCAGTTCTTC. This sequence encodes CSVRGERSYNEQFF.

The chain combines TRBV15 with TRBJ2-1; 7 bases are a match to TRBD2. Trimming at V came to 5 bases and at J to 0 bases, leaving 13 bases not matched to a gene. CDR1 and CDR2 from the germline V gene are LNHNV and YYDKDF (reference sequence). There are 18 residues in the CDR3. The CDR3 DNA reads as TGTGCCACCAGCGATACCCGAGCGGGAACTAGCTCCTACAATGAGCAGTTCTTC. This gives the protein CATSDTRAGTSSYNEQFF.

The V call is TRBV20-1, the J call TRBJ2-3; TRBD2 might be the D (5 bases). V shed 3 bases and J shed 5 bases, with 21 bases lying between them. Germline-derived CDR1 and CDR2 are DFQATT and SNEGSKA (reference sequence). This CDR3 is 16 amino acids long. The CDR3 spells CSASATTYDGLDTQYF. For the CDR3, the DNA is TGCAGTGCTAGTGCGACTACCTATGATGGATTAGATACGCAGTATTTT.

The chain joins TRBV7-9 to TRBJ2-3, with TRBD2 as a possible D gene (6 bases). CDR1 and CDR2 (germline): SEHNR, FQNEAQ (reference sequence). The CDR3 has 15 amino acids. Deletions cut 1 base from V and 3 bases from J, with 11 bases between. This CDR3 is CASSLDGSRTDTQYF. CDR3 nucleotides: TGTGCCAGCAGCTTAGACGGGAGCCGGACAGATACGCAGTATTTT.

The gene calls are TRBV27 and TRBJ1-2, with TRBD1 matching 7 bases. This CDR3 comprises 17 residues. V was pared by 4 bases and J by 2 bases, with 13 bases of the junction left unmatched. The V gene's germline CDR1 is MNHEY and CDR2 SMNVEV (reference sequence). CDR3 region: CASSSKAEPGQNYGYTF. The CDR3 nucleotides read TGTGCCAGCAGTTCTAAAGCCGAACCGGGACAGAACTATGGCTACACCTTC.

This chain uses TRBV6-2 or TRBV6-3 with TRBJ1-2; D gene uncertain. V shed 2 bases and J shed 2 bases, with 12 bases lying between them. CDR3 size: 15 residues. Germline CDR1 MNHEY, CDR2 SVGEGT. Here the CDR3 reads CASSYGSGRNYGYTF. The CDR3 DNA is TGTGCCAGCAGTTACGGCTCGGGGAGAAACTATGGCTACACCTTC.

This sequence joins TRBV4-1 and TRBJ2-1, with 7 positions matching TRBD1. The CDR3 has 14 residues. The trim removed 5 bases at V and 5 bases at J, leaving 6 bases unmatched. Germline assignment: CDR1 MGHRA and CDR2 YSYEKL. The CDR3 DNA reads as TGCGCCAGCAGCTCACCGACAGGGAACAATGAGCAGTTCTTC. Translating it yields CASSSPTGNNEQFF.

In regard to this clone: The same CDR3 is also encoded by other DNA sequences in this sample. The rearrangement links TRBV27 to TRBJ2-1; the D gene is possibly TRBD2 (6 bases). The CDR3 loop spans 14 amino acids. Germline CDR1 reads MNHEY; CDR2 reads SMNVEV (reference sequence). The V gene lost 5 bases and the J gene lost 4 bases, with 12 bases spanning the gap. CDR3 amino acids: CASSGLADYNEQFF. For the CDR3, the DNA is TGTGCCAGCAGTGGATTAGCGGATTACAATGAGCAGTTCTTC.

V usage is TRBV7-9 and J usage is TRBJ1-1; 7 bases line up with TRBD1. J gave up 7 bases and V 3 bases, and 5 bases lay outside the gene matches. Germline-derived CDR1 and CDR2 are SEHNR and FQNEAQ (reference sequence). The CDR3 sequence is 13 residues long. CDR3 sequence: CASSFQQGIEAFF. The DNA of the CDR3 is TGTGCCAGCAGCTTTCAACAGGGGATTGAAGCTTTCTTT.

This chain joins TRBV25-1 and TRBJ2-2, with 7 positions matching TRBD2. Trimming cost V 0 bases and J 4 bases; bases outside gene matches: 5. The CDR3 consists of 16 residues. Germline V lookup: CDR1 MGHDK, CDR2 SYGVNS. The CDR3 region is CASSEYSQRGTGELFF. The CDR3 DNA reads TGTGCCAGCAGTGAATATAGCCAGCGGGGCACCGGGGAGCTGTTTTTT.

For the CDR3, the DNA is TGTGCCAGCTGTGAGAGCGGGAGGTCCACAGATACGCAGTATTTT. Protein product: CASCESGRSTDTQYF. The rearrangement links TRBV5-5 to TRBJ2-3, with 9 bases lining up with TRBD2. The CDR3 has 15 residues. Germline lookup yields CDR1 SGHKS and CDR2 YYEKEE (reference sequence). The V gene end was trimmed by 7 bases and the J gene end by 2 bases; junction bases not matched to a gene: 8.

The CDR3 loop is CASSRTGGGYTF. The DNA of the CDR3 is TGTGCCAGCAGTCGTACTGGGGGCGGCTACACCTTC. The chain links TRBV27 to TRBJ1-2; D might be TRBD1 (6 bases). Germline V gives CDR1 MNHEY, CDR2 SMNVEV (reference sequence). This CDR3 comprises 12 residues. V lost 5 bases to trimming and J lost 8 bases, with 12 bases between them.